The clone carrying this T cell receptor beta chain was recorded many times. These data are taken from a study of CD8+CD57+ T cells in acquired aplastic anemia. Patients selected for sequencing had displayed CD8+CD57+ cell expansion by flow cytometry. Profiles of TCR beta VDJ and CDR3 were generated from a genomic DNA template. TCRdb re-called the reads with MiXCR, one entry per CDR3 protein. The sample has about 160,000 distinct CDR3 sequences, roughly 48% seen once. Per the germline V gene, CDR1 is SGHNT and CDR2 is YENEEA. This CDR3 spans 16 amino acids. With V trimmed by 5 bases and J by 4 bases, 12 bases remained unmatched.

Sequenced material: sorted CD4+, CD8+, or CD8+CD57+ T cells (not recorded which) from PBMCs. This TCR came from a human donor with aplastic anemia. The V and J genes are TRBV11-3 and TRBJ2-7; 9 positions match TRBD2. The DNA of the CDR3 is TGTGCCAGCAGCCCCCGGGCTAGCGGGATGTCTTACGAGCAGTACTTC. It specifies CASSPRASGMSYEQYF.